The present T cell receptor (beta chain) was sequenced within a study of blood T cell repertoires in COVID-19. The repertoire was sequenced with immunoSEQ multiplex PCR; TCRdb's copy has only in-frame clones and lacks some. The sample comprises around 230,000 clones, almost 85% of which are singletons, and 4% to 6% rests with the top ten. V was pared by 2 bases and J by 5 bases, with 10 bases between. Germline CDR1 and CDR2: LGHDT and YNNKEL (reference sequence). This CDR3 region has 13 residues. Sequencing input: peripheral blood. V and J are TRBV3-1 (or the pseudogene TRBV3-2) and TRBJ2-7; maybe TRBD1 (6 bases). The receptor was derived from a man between 45 and 60 years old with COVID-19, enrolled during active disease. CDR3: CASSQQGRNEQYF. DNA of the CDR3: TGTGCCAGCAGCCAACAGGGGCGAAACGAGCAGTACTTC.